The 8 T cell receptor beta chains in this list originate from one sample, sequenced in a study of CD8 T cells in Susac syndrome. Random hexamers primed reverse transcription of 0.5 to 1 ug RNA. TCRdb itself ran the immunoSEQ multiplex PCR reads through MiXCR, one entry per CDR3 protein. The repertoire consists of fewer than 200,000 distinct CDR3 sequences, with roughly 94% occurring once and the leading ten covering 0.12%. Sequencing was carried out using CD4+ T cells from PBMCs. The receptors shown here come from a human donor with Susac syndrome.

This clonotype was observed a single time. This chain links TRBV9 with TRBJ1-2, with D unresolved. V lost 0 bases and J 0 bases, leaving 12 bases between the germline ends. CDR3 length equals 16 residues. Germline values: CDR1 SGDLS, CDR2 YYNGEE. The CDR3 nucleotides read TGTGCCAGCAGCGTAGTAAGCCAGCCAACTAACTATGGCTACACCTTC. Protein sequence: CASSVVSQPTNYGYTF.

This clonotype was seen a few times. V is TRBV9 and J is TRBJ2-1; D is possibly TRBD2 (6 bases). Trimming took off 4 bases at V and 3 bases at J, with 17 bases between the two ends. The CDR3 spans 16 residues. The germline V gene has CDR1 SGDLS and CDR2 YYNGEE. DNA of the CDR3: TGTGCCAGCAGCTTAACGGCGGGCGGGGACTACAATGAGCAGTTCTTC. Residues: CASSLTAGGDYNEQFF.

This chain links TRBV25-1 with TRBJ1-6; tentatively, D is TRBD1 (6 bases). Germline assignment: CDR1 MGHDK and CDR2 SYGVNS. The CDR3 extends over 11 amino acids. Trimming removed 5 bases at V and 11 bases at J, with 7 bases between. The CDR3 DNA is TGTGCCAGCAGTAGGGGGGCACCCCTCCACTTT. Its translation is CASSRGAPLHF.

The CDR3 coding sequence is TGCGCCAGCGGGACGGGGGGGCGTAGAACAGATACGCAGTATTTT. The encoded protein is CASGTGGRRTDTQYF. This chain joins TRBV5-1 and TRBJ2-3; 8 nucleotides align to TRBD2. The CDR3 is 15 residues long. J was trimmed by 3 bases and V by 7 bases; bases with no gene match: 10. The V gene's germline CDR1 is SGHRS and CDR2 YFSETQ. Full variable domain (rest looked up from reference TRBV5-1 and TRBJ2-3): KAGVTQTPRYLIKTRGQQVTLSCSPISGHRSVSWYQQTPGQGLQFLFEYFSETQRNKGNFPGRFSGRQFSNSRSEMNVSTLELGDSALYLCASGTGGRRTDTQYFGPGTRLTVL.

J is TRBJ2-3 and V is TRBV5-4; 10 bases are shared with TRBD2. Germline loops: CDR1 SGHNT, CDR2 YYREEE (reference sequence). V lost 4 bases to trimming and J lost 4 bases; unmatched junction nucleotides: 12. CDR3 size: 17 residues. The CDR3: CASSIAGGRPTADTQYF. The CDR3, as DNA: TGTGCCAGCAGCATAGCGGGGGGACGACCTACCGCAGATACGCAGTATTTT.

This clonotype was seen once. This chain joins TRBV29-1 and TRBJ1-1; D is perhaps TRBD1 (5 bases). Trimming pared 4 bases from V and 3 bases from J, leaving 9 bases between. The CDR3 loop spans 12 amino acids. Germline V CDR1 and CDR2: SQVTM, ANQGSEA. CDR3 in DNA: TGCAGCGTTGCGGGAGGGGACACTGAAGCTTTCTTT. Residues: CSVAGGDTEAFF.

This sequence joins TRBV6-6 and TRBJ1-4, with 9 bases matching TRBD1. The V gene end was trimmed by 6 bases and the J gene end by 5 bases; junction bases not matched to a gene: 7. The CDR3 extends over 15 amino acids. The germline gives CDR1 MNHNY, CDR2 SVGAGI (reference sequence). CDR3 loop: CASSPRDRVNEKLFF. CDR3 DNA: TGTGCCAGCAGCCCCCGGGACAGGGTGAATGAAAAACTGTTTTTT.

V gene TRBV15 combines with J gene TRBJ2-7; D is tentatively TRBD1 or TRBD2 (5 bases each). The CDR3 consists of 17 residues. Germline V gives CDR1 LNHNV, CDR2 YYDKDF (reference sequence). Trimming cost V 3 bases and J 3 bases, with 21 bases left between them. Here the CDR3 DNA reads TGTGCCACCAGCAGTGCTAATAGGGGACGTAGATTCTACGAGCAGTACTTC. It codes for CATSSANRGRRFYEQYF.